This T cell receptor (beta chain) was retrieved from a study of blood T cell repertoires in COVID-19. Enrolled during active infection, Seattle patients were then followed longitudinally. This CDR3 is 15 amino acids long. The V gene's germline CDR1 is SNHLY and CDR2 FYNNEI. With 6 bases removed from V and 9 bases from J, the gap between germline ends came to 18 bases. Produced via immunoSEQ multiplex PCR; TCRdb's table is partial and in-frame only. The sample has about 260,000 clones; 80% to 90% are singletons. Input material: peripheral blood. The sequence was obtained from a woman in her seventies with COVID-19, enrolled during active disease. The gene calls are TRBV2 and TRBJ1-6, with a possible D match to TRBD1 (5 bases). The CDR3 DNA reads TGTGCCAGCAGGACCTACAAGGGGTTAGGTTCACCCCTCCACTTT. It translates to CASRTYKGLGSPLHF.